This T cell receptor (beta chain) was sequenced in a study of T cell repertoires in cytomegalovirus infection. TCRdb fed the reads into MiXCR, producing one record per CDR3 protein. The data show about 680,000 distinct CDR3 sequences, approximately 24% seen once. This clonotype has a count of ten or more. CDR1 and CDR2 (germline): SEHNR, FQNEAQ (reference sequence). J lost 4 bases, V lost 3 bases, and 12 bases had no gene match. The CDR3 consists of 17 residues. The rearrangement uses TRBV7-9 and TRBJ2-1, with 7 bases fitting TRBD1. The receptor's source is a human donor in good health (CMV status not recorded). Some clones in this sample may be carry-over from other donors' samples. The specimen was CD8+ T cells from PBMCs. CDR3 residues: CASSLPFDRVVYNEQFF. CDR3 nucleotide sequence: TGTGCCAGCAGCTTGCCCTTCGACAGGGTGGTGTACAATGAGCAGTTCTTC. The complete variable domain, with remaining parts taken from reference TRBV7-9 and TRBJ2-1, reads DTGVSQNPRHKITKRGQNVTFRCDPISEHNRLYWYRQTLGQGPEFLTYFQNEAQLEKSRLLSDRFSAERPKGSFSTLEIQRTEQGDSAMYLCASSLPFDRVVYNEQFFGPGTRLTVL.